This T cell receptor beta chain was found in a study of blood T cell repertoires in COVID-19. Per the germline V gene, CDR1 is LGHNA and CDR2 is YNFKEQ. The V and J ends lost 4 bases and 1 base, in that order; junction bases with no gene match: 6. CDR3 length: 16 amino acids. The protocol was immunoSEQ multiplex PCR, while the TCRdb copy is restricted to in-frame clones and leaves out a portion. This table has fewer than 700,000 clones, 85% to 90% appearing once. Seattle participants joined during active infection and were tracked over time. The V call is TRBV4-2, the J call TRBJ2-2, with 7 bases matching TRBD2. This TCR derives from a woman aged 45-60 years with COVID-19, enrolled during active disease. The sequenced sample consisted of peripheral blood. The CDR3 DNA reads as TGTGCCAGCAGCCCCACCAGCGGGGTGAACACCGGGGAGCTGTTTTTT. Its protein product is CASSPTSGVNTGELFF.